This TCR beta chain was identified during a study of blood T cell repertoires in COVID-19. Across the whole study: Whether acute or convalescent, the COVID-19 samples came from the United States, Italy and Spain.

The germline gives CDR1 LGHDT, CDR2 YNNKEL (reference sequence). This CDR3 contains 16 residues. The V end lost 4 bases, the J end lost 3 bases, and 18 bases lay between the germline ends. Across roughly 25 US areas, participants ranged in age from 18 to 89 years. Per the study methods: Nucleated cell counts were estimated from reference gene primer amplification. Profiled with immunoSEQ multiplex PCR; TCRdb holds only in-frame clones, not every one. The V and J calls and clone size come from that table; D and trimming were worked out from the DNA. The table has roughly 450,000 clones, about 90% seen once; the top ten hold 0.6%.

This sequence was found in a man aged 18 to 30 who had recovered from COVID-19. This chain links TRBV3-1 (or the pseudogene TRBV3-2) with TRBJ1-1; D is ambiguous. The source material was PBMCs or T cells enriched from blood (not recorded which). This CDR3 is CASSPLRGNSYTEAFF. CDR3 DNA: TGTGCCAGCAGCCCCCTCAGAGGGAACAGCTACACTGAAGCTTTCTTT.